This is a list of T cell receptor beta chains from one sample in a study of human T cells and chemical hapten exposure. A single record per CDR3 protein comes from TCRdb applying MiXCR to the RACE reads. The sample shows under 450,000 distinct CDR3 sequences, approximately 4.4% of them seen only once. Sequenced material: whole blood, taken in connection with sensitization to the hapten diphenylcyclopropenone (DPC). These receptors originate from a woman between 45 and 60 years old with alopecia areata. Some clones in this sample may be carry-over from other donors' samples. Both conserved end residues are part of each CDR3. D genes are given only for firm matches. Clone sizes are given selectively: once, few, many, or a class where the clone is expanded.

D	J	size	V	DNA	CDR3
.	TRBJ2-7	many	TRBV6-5	TGTGCCAGCATGATGGGGGGATCCTACGAGCAGTACTTC	CASMMGGSYEQYF
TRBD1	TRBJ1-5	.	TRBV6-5	TGTGCCAGCAGCCTCTCAGGGGGCGCGGATCAGCCCCAGCATTTT	CASSLSGGADQPQHF
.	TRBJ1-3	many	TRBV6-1	TGTGCCAGCAGTGATAGTGGTGGAAACACCATATATTTT	CASSDSGGNTIYF
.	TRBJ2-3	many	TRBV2	TGTGCCAGCAGTGTCGTGGGCTTCGGCGCAGATACGCAGTATTTT	CASSVVGFGADTQYF
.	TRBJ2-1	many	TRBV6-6	TGTGCCAGCCTGAGCTCCTACAATGAGCAGTTCTTC	CASLSSYNEQFF
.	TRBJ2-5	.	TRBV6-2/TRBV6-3	TGTGCCAGCAGTTACTCGAAGTCCCTCGAGACCCAGTACTTC	CASSYSKSLETQYF
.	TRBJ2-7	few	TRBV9	TGTGCCAGCAGCGTAGGGCTGGGTGGGGCCGACGAGCAGTACTTC	CASSVGLGGADEQYF
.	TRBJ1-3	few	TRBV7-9	TGTGCCAGCGGCCGGACCGACTCTGGAAACACCATATATTTT	CASGRTDSGNTIYF
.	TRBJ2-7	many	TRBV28	TGTGCCAGCAGCCCCGGACGCGAGCAGTACTTC	CASSPGREQYF
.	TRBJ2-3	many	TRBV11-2	TGTGCCAGCAGCCCCGAGGGGTCAGACACAGATACGCAGTATTTT	CASSPEGSDTDTQYF
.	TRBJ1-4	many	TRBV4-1	TGCGCCAGCAGCCAAGATGGGCAGGGGTTAAAACTGTTTTTT	CASSQDGQGLKLFF
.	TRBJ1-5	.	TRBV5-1	TGCGCCAGCAGCTTGGCTCCCGGCAGCAATCAGCCCCAGCATTTT	CASSLAPGSNQPQHF
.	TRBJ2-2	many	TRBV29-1	TGCAGCGTTGAAGGGAACACCGGGGAGCTGTTTTTT	CSVEGNTGELFF
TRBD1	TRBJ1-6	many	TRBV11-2	TGTGCCAGCAGCCTCGGACAGGGATGGTCACCCCTCCACTTT	CASSLGQGWSPLHF
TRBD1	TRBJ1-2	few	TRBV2	TGTGCCAGCAGTTCCGGGACAGGCCCTTTTAACTATGGCTACACCTTC	CASSSGTGPFNYGYTF
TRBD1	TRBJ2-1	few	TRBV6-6	TGTGCCAGCAGTTCCCGCGGGACAGGGGGCTTTAGTGAGCAGTTCTTC	CASSSRGTGGFSEQFF
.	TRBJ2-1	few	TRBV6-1	TGTGCCAGCAGTGAAGCGGTGACTGCCGCAAGGGGGTTCTTC	CASSEAVTAARGFF
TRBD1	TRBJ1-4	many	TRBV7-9	TGTGCCAGCAGCTTGGGGGACAGGCTGGACGAAAAACTGTTTTTT	CASSLGDRLDEKLFF
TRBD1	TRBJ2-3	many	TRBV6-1	TGTGCCAGCAATCTGGACAGGGTGGTAGATACGCAGTATTTT	CASNLDRVVDTQYF
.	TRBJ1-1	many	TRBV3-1	TGTGCCAGCAGCCAAGAAGGTACCGGGACGGTGAACACTGAAGCTTTCTTT	CASSQEGTGTVNTEAFF
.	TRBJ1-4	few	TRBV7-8	TGTGCCAGCAGCTTAGTCCGGGCCCCTAATGAAAAACTGTTTTTT	CASSLVRAPNEKLFF
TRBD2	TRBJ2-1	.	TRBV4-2	TGTGCCAGCAGCCGAGATCTCCCGGGACTAGCGGGAAGCAATGAGCAGTTCTTC	CASSRDLPGLAGSNEQFF
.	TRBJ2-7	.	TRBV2	TGTGCCAGCACTCTTCCCCTCCGACCGGCCCAGGAGCAGTACTTC	CASTLPLRPAQEQYF
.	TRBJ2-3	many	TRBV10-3	TGTGCCATCAGTGACGAGTATTCCCCTAGCACAGATACGCAGTATTTT	CAISDEYSPSTDTQYF
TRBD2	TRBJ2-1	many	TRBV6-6	TGTGCCAGCACCAATCGTGGGCTAGCGGGCCACAATGAGCAGTTCTTC	CASTNRGLAGHNEQFF
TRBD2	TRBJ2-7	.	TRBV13	TGTGCCAGCAGCTTAGATCCAGCGGGGTCATACGAGCAGTACTTC	CASSLDPAGSYEQYF
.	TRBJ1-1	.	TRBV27	TGTGCCAGCAGCTCCCAACAGAACACTGAAGCTTTCTTT	CASSSQQNTEAFF
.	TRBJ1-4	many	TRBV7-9	TGTGCCAGCAGCAGAGCGGCCCCCGGAGGCGGATCTGAAAAACTGTTTTTT	CASSRAAPGGGSEKLFF
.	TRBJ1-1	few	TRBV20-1	TGCAGTGCTAGAGATTTGGGGGTCGGTAGCACTGAAGCTTTCTTT	CSARDLGVGSTEAFF
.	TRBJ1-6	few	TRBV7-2	TGTGCCAGCAGCTTAGTTCCCCGGGACACACTTAATTCACCCCTCCACTTT	CASSLVPRDTLNSPLHF
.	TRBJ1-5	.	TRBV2	TGTGCCAGCACGACAGATTGGAATCAGCCCCAGCATTTT	CASTTDWNQPQHF
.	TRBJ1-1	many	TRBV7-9	TGTGCCAGCAGCTTCGGGGGTTCTGAAGCTTTCTTT	CASSFGGSEAFF
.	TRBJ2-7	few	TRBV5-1	TGCGCCAGCAGCTCCCCGGGGCACCCCTTTTACGAGCAGTACTTC	CASSSPGHPFYEQYF
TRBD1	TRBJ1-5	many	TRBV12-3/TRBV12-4	TGTGCCAGCAGTATGACCGGGACAGGGAATCAGCCCCAGCATTTT	CASSMTGTGNQPQHF
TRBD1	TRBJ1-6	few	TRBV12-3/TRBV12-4	TGTGCCAGCAGATTGACAGGGTCCTATAATTCACCCCTCCACTTT	CASRLTGSYNSPLHF
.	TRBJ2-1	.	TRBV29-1	TGCAGCGTTCCTAGGGCGGGACCCCCTCGGAATGAGCAGTTCTTC	CSVPRAGPPRNEQFF
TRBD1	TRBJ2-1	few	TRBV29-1	TGCAGCGAACGTGGGACAGCCGGCTCCTACAATGAGCAGTTCTTC	CSERGTAGSYNEQFF
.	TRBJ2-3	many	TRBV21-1	TGTGCCAGCAGCAAAGAAAAAGGTGCGGGGGGCACAGATACGCAGTATTTT	CASSKEKGAGGTDTQYF
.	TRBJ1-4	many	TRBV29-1	TGCAGCGTCTCCCCAGGAGGACCCTGGAATGAAAAACTGTTTTTT	CSVSPGGPWNEKLFF